One sample yielded the 30 T cell receptor beta chains listed below, sequenced in a study of T-cell reconstitution after alpha-beta-depleted transplantation in children. Molecular barcoding with unique molecular identifiers was used for the TCRbeta library. TCRdb redid the calling of the PCR reads with MiXCR, one entry per CDR3 protein. The sample includes fewer than 550,000 distinct CDR3 sequences, about 10% of them seen just once. Sequenced here: PBMCs, sampled before TCRalphabeta/CD19-depleted stem cell transplant. All receptors come from a child aged 2-9 years with inherited bone marrow failure, due to receive a stem cell transplant.

The table lists this clonotype with a few counts. The rearrangement joins TRBV5-4 to TRBJ2-1, with D possibly being TRBD2 (6 bases). V was trimmed by 2 bases and J by 7 bases, leaving 16 bases between them. The germline CDR1 and CDR2 sequences are SGHNT and YYREEE (reference sequence). The CDR3 spans 15 residues. CDR3 loop: CASSFLRQAGNEQFF. CDR3 coding DNA: TGTGCCAGCAGCTTTTTGAGGCAGGCGGGGAATGAGCAGTTCTTC. Variable domain in full (rest from reference TRBV5-4 and TRBJ2-1): ETGVTQSPTHLIKTRGQQVTLRCSSQSGHNTVSWYQQALGQGPQFIFQYYREEENGRGNFPPRFSGLQFPNYSSELNVNALELDDSALYLCASSFLRQAGNEQFFGPGTRLTVL.

This clonotype was counted a single time. A much larger clone lies a single base off, so this may be a read error. V is TRBV9 and J is TRBJ2-1; either TRBD1 or TRBD2 may supply D (6 bases each). Per germline, CDR1 SGDLS and CDR2 YYNGEE. The CDR3 is 14 residues long. CDR3 bases: TGTGCCAGCAGCGTAGTACAGGGAGGCAATGAGCACTTCTTC. Translated: CASSVVQGGNEHFF.

The table lists this clonotype with many counts. The V and J genes are TRBV20-1 and TRBJ2-3, with 9 bases lining up with TRBD1. Germline trimming cut 5 bases from V and 3 bases from J; bases unmatched to any gene: 3. Germline V gene lookup returns CDR1 DFQATT and CDR2 SNEGSKA (reference sequence). The CDR3 covers 13 residues. DNA of the CDR3: TGCAGTGCTCGGACAGGGGTAACAGATACGCAGTATTTT. It encodes CSARTGVTDTQYF.

There are many counts of this clonotype. CDR3 in amino acids: CASSQDPWREKDNEQFF. The CDR3, as DNA: TGCGCCAGCAGCCAAGACCCTTGGCGGGAGAAGGACAATGAGCAGTTCTTC. V and J are TRBV4-3 and TRBJ2-1; 7 bases line up with TRBD2. V shed 0 bases, J shed 5 bases, and the junction held 10 bases outside the gene matches. The CDR3 is 17 residues long. The germline gives CDR1 LGHNA, CDR2 YSLEER.

The table lists this clonotype with a few counts. The genes are TRBV29-1 and TRBJ2-7; D is perhaps TRBD1 or TRBD2 (5 bases each). V was shortened by 4 bases and J by 6 bases, with 16 bases between the two germline ends. This CDR3 has 13 amino acids. The germline CDR1 and CDR2 sequences are SQVTM and ANQGSEA. In DNA, the CDR3 is TGCAGCGTTGTGAGGGGTAGTTCGGCCGAGCAGTACTTC. Translation: CSVVRGSSAEQYF.

This clonotype was seen at least ten times. In nucleotides, the CDR3 is TGTGCCAGCTGGCGACAGACACCCTACGAGCAGTACTTC. It yields the protein CASWRQTPYEQYF. The genes are TRBV7-2 and TRBJ2-7; tentatively, D is TRBD1 (5 bases). From germline, CDR1 is SGHTA and CDR2 FQGNSA. The CDR3 loop spans 13 amino acids. V was cut by 8 bases and J by 2 bases, with 13 bases left in between.

In its sample, this clonotype was seen many times. The chain couples TRBV5-5 to TRBJ2-3; D ambiguous. Trimming took off 0 bases at V and 1 base at J, with 6 bases between the two ends. The CDR3 is 14 residues long. Per germline, CDR1 SGHKS and CDR2 YYEKEE (reference sequence). The CDR3 sequence: CASSLDWGTDTQYF. Here the CDR3 DNA reads TGTGCCAGCAGCTTGGACTGGGGCACAGATACGCAGTATTTT. Complete variable domain (other parts from reference TRBV5-5 and TRBJ2-3): DAGVTQSPTHLIKTRGQQVTLRCSPISGHKSVSWYQQVLGQGPQFIFQYYEKEERGRGNFPDRFSARQFPNYSSELNVNALLLGDSALYLCASSLDWGTDTQYFGPGTRLTVL.

This clonotype has at least ten counts. CDR3 nucleotide sequence: TGTGCCAGCAGCCCCCGGACTATAAGGGAGACCCAGTACTTC. This encodes CASSPRTIRETQYF. This chain links TRBV11-2 with TRBJ2-5; tentatively, D is TRBD2 (6 bases). Between the trimmed V and J ends, which lost 5 bases and 5 bases, there was a span of 15 bases. Germline CDR1 and CDR2: SGHAT and FQNNGV. The CDR3 covers 14 residues.

This clonotype was picked up a small number of times. The chain links TRBV27 to TRBJ2-7; the D gene is possibly TRBD2 (5 bases). The V end was cut by 3 bases, the J end by 7 bases, with 16 bases between. The CDR3 consists of 14 residues. From germline, CDR1 is MNHEY and CDR2 SMNVEV (reference sequence). The CDR3 nucleotides read TGTGCCAGCAGTTTGTTTGGAGGATCACTTGAGCAGTACTTC. Amino acids: CASSLFGGSLEQYF.

This clonotype was counted many times. This sequence joins TRBV4-2 and TRBJ1-1, with D possibly matching TRBD1 (5 bases). V was shortened by 0 bases and J by 0 bases, with 14 bases between the two germline ends. There are 17 residues in the CDR3. Germline V gene data show CDR1 as LGHNA and CDR2 as YNFKEQ. The CDR3 loop reads CASSQEADRILNTEAFF. The CDR3 DNA is TGTGCCAGCAGCCAAGAGGCCGACAGAATTTTGAACACTGAAGCTTTCTTT.

Ten or more counts support this clonotype. The V gene is TRBV5-6, the J gene TRBJ2-2; D unclear. The CDR3 spans 14 residues. CDR1 and CDR2 (germline): SGHDT, YYEEEE. Trimming removed 0 bases from V and 3 bases from J, with 6 bases in between. CDR3 sequence reads: CASSLAVYTGELFF. In DNA, the CDR3 is TGTGCCAGCAGCTTGGCCGTGTACACCGGGGAGCTGTTTTTT.

This clonotype showed up many times. This chain links TRBV29-1 with TRBJ2-3, with TRBD1 matching 12 bases. J gave up 5 bases and V 6 bases, and 12 bases lay outside the gene matches. The germline V gene encodes CDR1 SQVTM and CDR2 ANQGSEA. The length of the CDR3 is 16 residues. The CDR3 DNA is TGCAGCGTCGCCGGGACAGGGGGCTCATATGTAGATACGCAGTATTTT. Translated, it gives CSVAGTGGSYVDTQYF.

This clonotype was seen repeatedly, ten times or more. The genes are TRBV4-3 and TRBJ2-1; D uncertain. The CDR3 runs 15 residues. V gave up 0 bases and J gave up 2 bases, with 8 bases separating them. CDR1 and CDR2 (germline): LGHNA, YSLEER. The CDR3 coding sequence is TGCGCCAGCAGCCAAGATAGCAGAGCCTACAATGAGCAGTTCTTC. Amino acids: CASSQDSRAYNEQFF.

This clonotype was found many times. CDR3 sequence reads: CSAGSWERRAYEQYF. The CDR3 DNA follows: TGCAGTGCTGGGAGTTGGGAGCGGAGGGCCTACGAGCAGTACTTC. The chain links TRBV20-1 to TRBJ2-7, with D tentatively TRBD2 (6 bases). The germline V gene has CDR1 DFQATT and CDR2 SNEGSKA (reference sequence). The CDR3 length is 15 residues. Trimming took off 5 bases at V and 2 bases at J, with 19 bases between the two ends.

This clonotype was seen at least ten times. This rearrangement joins TRBV5-1 to TRBJ1-1; the D gene is possibly TRBD1 (5 bases). CDR1 and CDR2 (germline): SGHRS, YFSETQ. This CDR3 is built from 15 residues. V lost 3 bases and J 0 bases, leaving 12 bases between the germline ends. The CDR3 nucleotides read TGCGCCAGCAGCTGGGGACGGCGTATGAACACTGAAGCTTTCTTT. This gives the protein CASSWGRRMNTEAFF.

Many counts were recorded for this clonotype. This chain joins TRBV20-1 and TRBJ1-3, with TRBD1 matching 7 bases. This CDR3 is 16 amino acids long. Germline V lookup: CDR1 DFQATT, CDR2 SNEGSKA (reference sequence). V trimming: 0 bases; J trimming: 3 bases; junction bases outside the gene matches: 8. The CDR3 DNA sequence: TGCAGTGCTAGAGATTTAGGGGGCTGGGATGGAAACACCATATATTTT. It translates to CSARDLGGWDGNTIYF.

This clonotype has a handful of counts. The chain's CDR3 is CASAPDVAKNIQYF. The CDR3 DNA reads as TGTGCCAGCGCGCCCGACGTAGCCAAAAACATTCAGTACTTC. This rearrangement joins TRBV18 to TRBJ2-4; D is unclear. The germline V gene has CDR1 KGHSH and CDR2 LQKENI. Deletions cut 8 bases from V and 0 bases from J, with 11 bases between. The CDR3 length is 14 residues. The full variable domain, rest sourced from reference TRBV18 and TRBJ2-4, is NAGVMQNPRHLVRRRGQEARLRCSPMKGHSHVYWYRQLPEEGLKFMVYLQKENIIDESGMPKERFSAEFPKEGPSILRIQQVVRGDSAAYFCASAPDVAKNIQYFGAGTRLSVL.

This clonotype was recorded at least ten times. This sequence joins TRBV29-1 and TRBJ2-5; D perhaps matches TRBD1 (6 bases). The CDR3 is made up of 13 amino acids. Trimming removed 6 bases from V and 3 bases from J, with 14 bases in between. Germline values: CDR1 SQVTM, CDR2 ANQGSEA. This CDR3 reads CSVDGTRKETQYF. In DNA, the CDR3 is TGCAGCGTCGACGGGACAAGGAAAGAGACCCAGTACTTC. The full variable domain, rest sourced from reference TRBV29-1 and TRBJ2-5, is SAVISQKPSRDICQRGTSLTIQCQVDSQVTMMFWYRQQPGQSLTLIATANQGSEATYESGFVIDKFPISRPNLTFSTLTVSNMSPEDSSIYLCSVDGTRKETQYFGPGTRLLVL.

On this clonotype itself: This clone may be a read error of a much larger clone one base away. The J gene is TRBJ2-3, the V gene TRBV19; TRBD1 or TRBD2 may be the D gene (5 bases each). The V gene's germline CDR1 is LNHDA and CDR2 SQIVND (reference sequence). The CDR3 covers 14 residues. The CDR3 DNA reads as TGTGCCAGTCGTATTGGGGGAAGTGCAGATACGCAGTATTTT. This sequence encodes CASRIGGSADTQYF.

This clonotype was seen ten or more times. V usage is TRBV11-2 and J usage is TRBJ2-1; D remains unclear. Germline assignment: CDR1 SGHAT and CDR2 FQNNGV. The CDR3 sequence is 16 residues long. V lost 0 bases to trimming and J lost 6 bases, with 15 bases between them. The CDR3 loop is CASSLDPAPLSNEQFF. CDR3 coding DNA: TGTGCCAGCAGCTTAGATCCGGCTCCCTTGAGCAATGAGCAGTTCTTC. The variable domain in full, with the rest retrieved from reference TRBV11-2 and TRBJ2-1, is EAGVAQSPRYKIIEKRQSVAFWCNPISGHATLYWYQQILGQGPKLLIQFQNNGVVDDSQLPKDRFSAERLKGVDSTLKIQPAKLEDSAVYLCASSLDPAPLSNEQFFGPGTRLTVL.

This clonotype was detected ten times or more. V is TRBV5-6 and J is TRBJ2-7; unclear D gene. The V gene lost 1 base and the J gene lost 1 base, with 12 bases spanning the gap. This CDR3 has 15 residues. Per germline, CDR1 SGHDT and CDR2 YYEEEE. In DNA, the CDR3 is TGTGCCAGCAGCTTGAGGCCAGTAGGATCCTACGAGCAGTACTTC. It yields the protein CASSLRPVGSYEQYF.

This clonotype was seen at least ten times. The chain links TRBV5-6 to TRBJ2-1, with D possibly matching TRBD2 (5 bases). This CDR3 contains 16 residues. Trimming took off 0 bases at V and 2 bases at J, with 12 bases between the two ends. CDR1 is SGHDT and CDR2 is YYEEEE in the germline V gene. The CDR3 coding sequence is TGTGCCAGCAGCTTGGCCCTAGCTTGGGCCTACAATGAGCAGTTCTTC. Residues: CASSLALAWAYNEQFF.

This clonotype was seen more than once but under ten times. V gene TRBV20-1 combines with J gene TRBJ2-7; D is unclear. This CDR3 has 15 residues. Trimming cost V 6 bases and J 7 bases, with 25 bases left between them. The germline V gene encodes CDR1 DFQATT and CDR2 SNEGSKA (reference sequence). The CDR3 DNA follows: TGCAGTGCCATAGACGACCTAGTGGATGGGTTTGAGCAGTACTTC. Its protein product is CSAIDDLVDGFEQYF.

This clonotype has a count of ten or more. V usage is TRBV5-1 and J usage is TRBJ1-6; D remains unclear. Trimming pared 0 bases from V and 8 bases from J, leaving 6 bases between. The germline gives CDR1 SGHRS, CDR2 YFSETQ. This CDR3 is 13 amino acids long. The CDR3, as DNA: TGCGCCAGCAGCTTGGTGGCTGATTCACCCCTCCACTTT. Protein: CASSLVADSPLHF.

This clonotype was counted between two and nine times. The chain uses TRBV6-2 or TRBV6-3 and TRBJ1-1, with a tentative D call TRBD1 (6 bases). CDR3 size: 15 residues. The germline CDR1 and CDR2 sequences are MNHEY and SVGEGT. Trimming left V 0 bases short and J 1 base short, with 9 bases between. CDR3 sequence: CASSYSYRENTEAFF. The DNA of the CDR3 is TGTGCCAGCAGTTACTCGTACAGGGAGAACACTGAAGCTTTCTTT.

This clonotype showed up many times. CDR3 loop: CASNSPRRYQETQYF. The CDR3, as DNA: TGTGCCAGCAATTCCCCCAGGAGGTACCAAGAGACCCAGTACTTC. The rearrangement joins TRBV6-2 or TRBV6-3 to TRBJ2-5; D may be TRBD2 (5 bases). Germline lookup yields CDR1 MNHEY and CDR2 SVGEGT. The CDR3 is 15 residues long. Trimming pared 7 bases from V and 0 bases from J, leaving 15 bases between.

This clonotype appeared a few times. The CDR3 region has the DNA TGTGCCAGCAGTTTGAGTTTCGGGGAGGCCTACAATGAGCAGTTCTTC. It yields the protein CASSLSFGEAYNEQFF. The J gene is TRBJ2-1, the V gene TRBV27, with D tentatively TRBD2 (6 bases). The CDR3 is made up of 16 amino acids. Per the germline V gene, CDR1 is MNHEY and CDR2 is SMNVEV (reference sequence). V gave up 3 bases and J gave up 2 bases, with 14 bases separating them.

In its sample, this clonotype was seen a few times. V is TRBV18 and J is TRBJ1-2, with a possible D match to TRBD1 (5 bases). Germline CDR1 is KGHSH and CDR2 is LQKENI. Trimming shortened V by 0 bases and J by 2 bases, and 10 bases separated the two germline ends. CDR3 length: 15 residues. CDR3 loop: CASSPPGQGNYGYTF. The CDR3 DNA sequence: TGTGCCAGCTCACCACCGGGGCAGGGCAACTATGGCTACACCTTC.

The chain's CDR3 is CASNPEAGGELAWHEQYF. DNA for the CDR3: TGTGCCAGCAACCCAGAAGCGGGGGGCGAACTGGCGTGGCACGAGCAGTACTTC. The genes are TRBV27 and TRBJ2-7, with 9 bases lining up with TRBD2. CDR3 length: 18 residues. The trim removed 7 bases at V and 5 bases at J, leaving 21 bases unmatched. Germline CDR1 is MNHEY and CDR2 is SMNVEV (reference sequence).

This clonotype was recorded a few times. A junction boundary mismatches the germline segment, possibly from a read error. The CDR3 region has the DNA TGCAGTGCTAGAGATTTTCAGGTTCTCTACGATCAGTACTTC. Its translation is CSARDFQVLYDQYF. The chain employs TRBV20-1 and TRBJ2-7; no clear D. Per the germline V gene, CDR1 is DFQATT and CDR2 is SNEGSKA (reference sequence). CDR3 length: 14 residues.